This passage covers 11 T cell receptor beta chains from one sample sequenced in a study of identical twins. In TCRdb, the 5' RACE reads were re-called with MiXCR into one record per CDR3 protein. The table shows about 550,000 distinct CDR3 sequences, with about a fifth occurring only once. This same sample was also taken into another study, of yellow fever vaccine responses in identical twins.

Sequencing used CD4+ T cells sorted from blood. These receptors came from a woman aged 18 to 35 in good health.

This clonotype was recorded many times. The gene calls are TRBV10-3 and TRBJ2-1; a possible D gene is TRBD2 (5 bases). CDR3 length: 15 residues. Germline V gene data show CDR1 as ENHRY and CDR2 as SYGVKD. V lost 2 bases to trimming and J lost 4 bases, with 12 bases between them. CDR3 protein: CAISEQERSYNEQFF. CDR3 sequence (DNA): TGTGCCATCAGTGAGCAGGAGCGGAGTTACAATGAGCAGTTCTTC.

Turning to this clonotype: One junction end does not reproduce the germline sequence, and a read error may be involved. The genes are TRBV6-4 and TRBJ1-1, with unresolved D. The CDR3 consists of 16 residues. The germline V gene encodes CDR1 MRHNA and CDR2 SNTAGT. The CDR3 DNA sequence: TGTGCCAGAAGTGACGGACGTCGTTCGATGAACACTGAAGCTTTCTTT. Its translation is CARSDGRRSMNTEAFF.

This chain connects TRBV10-3 to TRBJ2-1, with D hard to call. The CDR3 extends over 15 amino acids. V was trimmed by 4 bases and J by 9 bases, leaving 19 bases between them. The V gene's germline CDR1 is ENHRY and CDR2 SYGVKD. The CDR3: CAISAMGRSLGEQFF. The CDR3, as DNA: TGTGCCATCAGTGCTATGGGCCGAAGCCTGGGTGAGCAGTTCTTC.

The rearrangement links TRBV5-6 to TRBJ2-7; 7 bases match TRBD1. This CDR3 spans 16 amino acids. The V gene's germline CDR1 is SGHDT and CDR2 YYEEEE. The V and J ends lost 4 bases and 0 bases, in that order; junction bases with no gene match: 10. CDR3 residues: CASSLQSDRASYEQYF. The CDR3 nucleotides are TGTGCCAGCAGCCTACAATCCGACAGGGCCTCCTACGAGCAGTACTTC.

In DNA form, the CDR3 reads TGTGCCACCGCGGGGGCAGGGAGGAGTGGCGAGCAGTACGTC. It yields the protein CATAGAGRSGEQYV. The rearrangement joins TRBV10-3 to TRBJ2-7, with a weak D call TRBD2 (7 bases). The germline V gene has CDR1 ENHRY and CDR2 SYGVKD. CDR3 length: 14 amino acids. V lost 10 bases and J 6 bases, leaving 22 bases between the germline ends.

The CDR3 is CASTGTGRGYEQYV. In nucleotides, the CDR3 is TGTGCCAGCACCGGGACAGGGAGAGGCTACGAGCAGTACGTC. The chain is built from TRBV28 and TRBJ2-7; TRBD1 aligns across 9 bases. J was trimmed by 3 bases and V by 7 bases; bases with no gene match: 7. This CDR3 spans 14 amino acids. Germline values: CDR1 MDHEN, CDR2 SYDVKM.

This clonotype was seen many times. V usage is TRBV29-1 and J usage is TRBJ2-1; 10 positions agree with TRBD2. CDR1 and CDR2 (germline): SQVTM, ANQGSEA. Trimming at V came to 4 bases and at J to 6 bases, leaving 9 bases not matched to a gene. The CDR3 has 15 amino acids. Here the CDR3 DNA reads TGCAGCGTTGGAGAGACAGCGGGAGGGGGCAATGAGCAGTTCTTC. Translation: CSVGETAGGGNEQFF.

The chain recombines TRBV5-1 with TRBJ2-7; D unclear. The CDR3 covers 13 residues. Germline loops: CDR1 SGHRS, CDR2 YFSETQ. With 1 base removed from V and 3 bases from J, the gap between germline ends came to 8 bases. CDR3 coding DNA: TGCGCCAGCAGCTTGCAGCAGAACTACGAGCAGTACTTC. It codes for CASSLQQNYEQYF.

The sample holds a few counts of this clonotype. This chain joins TRBV11-2 and TRBJ2-1, with D hard to call. The CDR3 length is 13 residues. The germline V gene encodes CDR1 SGHAT and CDR2 FQNNGV. Trimming took 3 bases from V and 9 from J, leaving 12 bases between them. CDR3 bases: TGTGCCAGCAGCTTCCCCGACACATTTGAGCAGTTCTTC. Its translation is CASSFPDTFEQFF.

The chain couples TRBV20-1 to TRBJ2-1; D may be TRBD2 (6 bases). This CDR3 region has 11 residues. Per germline, CDR1 DFQATT and CDR2 SNEGSKA (reference sequence). CDR3 sequence reads: CSSSVYNEQFF. The CDR3, as DNA: TGCAGCTCTAGCGTATACAATGAGCAGTTCTTC.

The table lists this clonotype with a few counts. The V call is TRBV15, the J call TRBJ2-7; the match to TRBD2 covers 7 bases. V was clipped by 0 bases and J by 4 bases; unmatched bases: 3. CDR1 and CDR2 (germline): LNHNV, YYDKDF (reference sequence). The CDR3 runs 14 residues. CDR3 DNA sequence: TGTGCCACCAGCAGAGAACGGGGACTATACGAGCAGTACGTC. Encoded protein: CATSRERGLYEQYV.